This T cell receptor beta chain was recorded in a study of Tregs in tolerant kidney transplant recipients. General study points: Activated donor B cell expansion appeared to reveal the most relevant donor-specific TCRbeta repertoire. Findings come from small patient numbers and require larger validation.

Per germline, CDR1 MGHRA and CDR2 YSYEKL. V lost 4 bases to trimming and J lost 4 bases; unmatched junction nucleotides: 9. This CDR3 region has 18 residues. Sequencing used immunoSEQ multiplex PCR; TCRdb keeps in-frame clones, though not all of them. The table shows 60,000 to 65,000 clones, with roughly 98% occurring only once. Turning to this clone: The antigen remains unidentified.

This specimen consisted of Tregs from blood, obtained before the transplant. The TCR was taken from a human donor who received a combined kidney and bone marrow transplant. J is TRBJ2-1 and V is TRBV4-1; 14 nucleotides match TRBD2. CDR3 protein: CASSPGLAGALRYNEQFF. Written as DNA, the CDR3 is TGCGCCAGCAGCCCGGGACTAGCGGGAGCCTTGAGATACAATGAGCAGTTCTTC.